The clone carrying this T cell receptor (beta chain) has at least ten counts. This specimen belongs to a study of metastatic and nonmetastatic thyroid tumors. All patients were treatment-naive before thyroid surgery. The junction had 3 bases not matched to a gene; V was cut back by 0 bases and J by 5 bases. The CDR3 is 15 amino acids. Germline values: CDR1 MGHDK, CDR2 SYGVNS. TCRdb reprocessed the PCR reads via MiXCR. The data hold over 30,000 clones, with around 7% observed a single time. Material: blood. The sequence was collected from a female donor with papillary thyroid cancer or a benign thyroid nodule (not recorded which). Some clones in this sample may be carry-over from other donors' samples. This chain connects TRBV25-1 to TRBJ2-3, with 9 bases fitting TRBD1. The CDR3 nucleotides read TGTGCCAGCAGTGAATATCGACAGGGGGAAGATACGCAGTATTTT. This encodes CASSEYRQGEDTQYF.